The present entry profiles one T cell receptor beta chain with its context. Its matching antigen is unknown. Then a second PCR, running roughly 7 to 11 cycles, was carried out with a sample-barcoded 5' primer and a J-beta primer mix. TCRdb reanalysed the 5' RACE reads using MiXCR and keeps one entry per CDR3 protein. The sample has over 600,000 distinct CDR3 sequences, over 20% seen once. Germline CDR1 reads SQVTM; CDR2 reads ANQGSEA. Trimming stripped 0 bases from V and 6 bases from J, with 12 bases between. The CDR3 is 14 residues long. The sample comes from a study of blood T cells in healthy people across ages. Study results and caveats: Conclusively comparing naive with antigen-experienced cells was impossible with unsorted PBMCs.

The V call is TRBV29-1, the J call TRBJ2-1, with D maybe TRBD1 (5 bases). Input material: blood. This clonotype was obtained from a man between 65 and 85 years old in good health. The CDR3: CSVEDGRVGNEQFF. As DNA, the CDR3 is TGCAGCGTTGAAGATGGCAGGGTCGGCAATGAGCAGTTCTTC.